This TCR beta chain is from a study of T cells after yellow fever vaccination. As for the study in general: Fractions of limited cellularity were prepared by means of SMART-Seq v4 Ultra Low Input. General study results and limits: From the bulk population, abundant clonotypes could contaminate and appear within FACS-sorted repertoires. Post-booster samples contained most primary-vaccination clones (more than 95% CD4, roughly 88% CD8).

Germline values: CDR1 MNHEY, CDR2 SVGEGT. With V trimmed by 5 bases and J by 6 bases, 0 bases remained unmatched. The CDR3 consists of 12 residues. In this sample, this clonotype turned up many times. Its antigen is unknown. As TCR cDNA was made by 5'RACE template switching, a universal primer site and UMIs were added. TCRdb re-analysed the 5' RACE reads in MiXCR, keeping a single row per CDR3 protein. The top ten hold around two fifths of the sample, which has about 50,000 distinct CDR3 sequences, about 6.6% seen once. The source is a man younger than 35 who received the YFV17D yellow fever vaccine. The sequencing here drew on CD8+ T cells sorted from PBMCs, taken on the day of the first yellow fever vaccination. The V and J genes are TRBV6-2 or TRBV6-3 and TRBJ2-2, with 7 nucleotides matching TRBD2. The CDR3 spells CASSLAAGELFF. CDR3 sequence (DNA): TGTGCCAGCAGTCTAGCGGCCGGGGAGCTGTTTTTT.